This TCR beta chain originates from a study of T cell responses to AZD1222 COVID-19 vaccine. The study's findings and limits: Close to half of all spike-specific TCRs reportedly target regions of the variants that are unmutated. The donors showed a predominance of white British ancestry and of females, with possible underestimation of clonal diversity.

Profiling relied on immunoSEQ multiplex PCR, and the TCRdb table lists in-frame clones only, not all of them. The repertoire consists of about 170,000 clones, with 85% to 95% occurring once and the leading ten covering roughly 3.8%. Turning to this clone: Its antigen is unidentified.

The CDR3 covers 11 residues. Trimming removed 6 bases from V and 3 bases from J, with 3 bases in between. Germline lookup yields CDR1 SGHDN and CDR2 FVKESK. The clonotype comes from an adult in good health. The source was peripheral blood, collected on day 0 of AZD1222 vaccination. The rearrangement links TRBV14 to TRBJ2-1; no reliable D call. This chain's CDR3 is CASSLYNEQFF. Written as DNA, the CDR3 is TGTGCCAGCAGTCTCTACAATGAGCAGTTCTTC.